The clone carrying this TCR beta chain is termed medium-sized. The germline V gene has CDR1 MNHEY and CDR2 SMNVEV (reference sequence). V was clipped by 2 bases and J by 1 base, with 8 bases between them. The CDR3 runs to 14 residues. This sample is drawn from a study of metastatic and nonmetastatic thyroid tumors. In the source study's methods: For papillary thyroid cancer, a distant-metastasis classifier was constructed from CDR3 differences observed across clinicopathological groups. TCRdb re-analyzed the PCR reads using MiXCR. What appears here as the V and J calls and clone size reflects TCRdb's work, not the paper's. The repertoire holds around 14,000 clones, 20% to 30% seen once, with approximately 11% in the top ten. All patients were treatment-naive before thyroid surgery.

The sample was tumor tissue. The rearrangement joins TRBV27 to TRBJ1-1; D possibly corresponds to TRBD1 (5 bases). This TCR was sampled from a female donor with papillary thyroid cancer or a benign thyroid nodule (not recorded which). Some clones in this sample may be carry-over from other donors' samples. CDR3 bases: TGTGCCAGCAGTTTAGGGGCTTCGAACACTGAAGCTTTCTTT. It specifies CASSLGASNTEAFF.